The 32 T cell receptor beta chains reported below all come from one sample, sequenced in a study of T cell responses to AZD1222 COVID-19 vaccine. Clones were read by immunoSEQ multiplex PCR, and TCRdb kept only the in-frame ones, dropping some. Among tens of thousands of clones listed, approximately 83% were seen once. The input for sequencing was peripheral blood, taken 28 days after the second AZD1222 dose. These receptors came from an adult who received the AZD1222 COVID-19 vaccine.

The chain recombines TRBV21-1 with TRBJ2-7; TRBD1 is the table's D call, not checked against the DNA. TRBV21-1 is designated a pseudogene. There are 16 residues in the CDR3. The CDR3 reads CASSKKQGASTYEQYF. In DNA, the CDR3 is TGTGCCAGCAGCAAAAAACAGGGGGCGTCGACCTACGAGCAGTACTTC.

This clone has only a few counts. V usage is TRBV18 and J usage is TRBJ2-6; D is undetermined. The V gene lost 3 bases and the J gene lost 1 base, with 16 bases spanning the gap. This CDR3 spans 18 amino acids. Germline CDR1 is KGHSH and CDR2 is LQKENI. CDR3: CASSPRSIGASGANVLTF. In nucleotides, the CDR3 is TGTGCCAGCTCACCCAGATCAATAGGAGCGTCTGGGGCCAACGTCCTGACTTTC.

V gene TRBV21-1 combines with J gene TRBJ2-2; the D call of TRBD1 is as the table states it, not checked on the DNA. TRBV21-1 is a pseudogene. This CDR3 comprises 16 residues. CDR3: CASSKRAGYRTGELFF. The CDR3, as DNA: TGTGCCAGCAGCAAAAGGGCAGGGTATCGCACCGGGGAGCTGTTTTTT.

The rearrangement uses TRBV28 and TRBJ1-2; D is undetermined. The germline V gene encodes CDR1 MDHEN and CDR2 SYDVKM. The CDR3 contains 12 residues. Trimming cost V 10 bases and J 0 bases, with 9 bases left between them. The CDR3 sequence is CATQAANYGYTF. CDR3 coding DNA: TGTGCCACGCAGGCAGCTAACTATGGCTACACCTTC.

The rearrangement joins TRBV28 to TRBJ2-3, with 10 bases fitting TRBD2. Germline trimming cut 5 bases from V and 6 bases from J; bases unmatched to any gene: 11. This CDR3 has 16 residues. Germline values: CDR1 MDHEN, CDR2 SYDVKM. In DNA form, the CDR3 reads TGTGCCAGCAGTCAGAGGAGCGGGGGGGGTTGGGATACGCAGTATTTT. Residues: CASSQRSGGGWDTQYF.

The J gene is TRBJ2-5, the V gene TRBV19; D gene uncertain. This CDR3 contains 13 residues. V was clipped by 4 bases and J by 0 bases, with 6 bases between them. The V gene's germline CDR1 is LNHDA and CDR2 SQIVND (reference sequence). The CDR3: CASSTSNQETQYF. In DNA form, the CDR3 reads TGTGCCAGTAGTACTAGTAACCAAGAGACCCAGTACTTC.

The V gene is TRBV19, the J gene TRBJ2-3; D possibly matches TRBD1 or TRBD2 (5 bases each). V lost 3 bases and J lost 0, with 10 bases in between. Germline CDR1 and CDR2: LNHDA and SQIVND (reference sequence). The CDR3 runs 15 residues. The CDR3 loop reads CASSIGAASTDTQYF. CDR3 sequence (DNA): TGTGCCAGTAGTATCGGGGCAGCTAGCACAGATACGCAGTATTTT. The full variable domain, completed using reference TRBV19 and TRBJ2-3, is DGGITQSPKYLFRKEGQNVTLSCEQNLNHDAMYWYRQDPGQGLRLIYYSQIVNDFQKGDIAEGYSVSREKKESFPLTVTSAQKNPTAFYLCASSIGAASTDTQYFGPGTRLTVL.

The V gene is TRBV14, the J gene TRBJ2-5, with 10 bases lining up with TRBD2. Germline V gives CDR1 SGHDN, CDR2 FVKESK. J lost 3 bases, V lost 1 base, and 8 bases had no gene match. The CDR3 loop spans 17 amino acids. CDR3 amino acids: CASSQALAGVLKETQYF. The CDR3 DNA reads TGTGCCAGCAGCCAAGCCCTAGCGGGGGTTCTTAAAGAGACCCAGTACTTC.

The CDR3 is CASSLAPGVMNTEAFF. CDR3 coding DNA: TGTGCCAGCAGTTTAGCCCCAGGGGTGATGAACACTGAAGCTTTCTTT. J is TRBJ1-1 and V is TRBV27; D is possibly TRBD1 (6 bases). The germline V and J ends were trimmed by 2 bases and 0 bases, with 13 bases remaining between them. In germline, CDR1 is MNHEY, CDR2 SMNVEV (reference sequence). The CDR3 contains 16 residues.

The rearrangement uses TRBV11-2 and TRBJ2-1; D is undetermined. Trimming stripped 1 base from V and 4 bases from J, with 2 bases between. The germline gives CDR1 SGHAT, CDR2 FQNNGV. This CDR3 spans 12 amino acids. CDR3 coding DNA: TGTGCCAGCAGCTTAGTATACAATGAGCAGTTCTTC. It codes for CASSLVYNEQFF.

This clone is deemed medium-sized (0.01 to 0.1%). The chain recombines TRBV7-9 with TRBJ1-2; 8 nucleotides align to TRBD1. The ends lost 7 bases at V and 5 bases at J; junction bases unmatched: 9. The germline CDR1 and CDR2 sequences are SEHNR and FQNEAQ (reference sequence). The CDR3 sequence is 14 residues long. CDR3: CASTHRDRPYGYTF. The CDR3 DNA follows: TGTGCCAGCACCCATAGGGACAGGCCATATGGCTACACCTTC. The full variable domain, its missing parts supplied by reference TRBV7-9 and TRBJ1-2, is DTGVSQNPRHKITKRGQNVTFRCDPISEHNRLYWYRQTLGQGPEFLTYFQNEAQLEKSRLLSDRFSAERPKGSFSTLEIQRTEQGDSAMYLCASTHRDRPYGYTFGSGTRLTVV.

This chain connects TRBV30 to TRBJ2-7; D unresolved. Trimming took 7 bases from V and 3 from J, leaving 10 bases between them. The CDR3 extends over 11 amino acids. The germline V gene encodes CDR1 GTSNPN and CDR2 SVGIG (reference sequence). In DNA form, the CDR3 reads TGTGCCTACGGACGGGTCTACGAGCAGTACTTC. Encoded protein: CAYGRVYEQYF.

This clone occurred once. V and J are TRBV28 and TRBJ1-2, with TRBD1 matching 8 bases. This CDR3 region has 17 residues. Per the germline V gene, CDR1 is MDHEN and CDR2 is SYDVKM. V trimming: 7 bases; J trimming: 4 bases; junction bases outside the gene matches: 17. DNA for the CDR3: TGTGCCAGCACCCTCTACAGGGGGTCCGCCCTAGGCTATGGCTACACCTTC. This gives the protein CASTLYRGSALGYGYTF.

The chain recombines TRBV19 with TRBJ1-5; unclear D gene. The V gene's germline CDR1 is LNHDA and CDR2 SQIVND (reference sequence). This CDR3 has 14 amino acids. V lost 3 bases and J lost 4, with 10 bases in between. The DNA of the CDR3 is TGTGCCAGTAGTATTGCCCAGAGTAATCAGCCCCAGCATTTT. It yields the protein CASSIAQSNQPQHF.

V gene TRBV10-1 combines with J gene TRBJ2-3, with 9 nucleotides matching TRBD1. The CDR3 totals 17 residues. Germline CDR1 is WNHNN and CDR2 is SYGVQD (reference sequence). Trimming removed 6 bases from V and 2 bases from J; junction bases left unmatched: 12. The CDR3 coding sequence is TGCGCCAGCAGCGGGAACTGGGACAGGGAAATCACAGATACGCAGTATTTT. Amino acids: CASSGNWDREITDTQYF.

The gene calls are TRBV19 and TRBJ1-6, with TRBD1 matching over 10 bases. V trimming: 11 bases; J trimming: 9 bases; junction bases outside the gene matches: 7. In germline, CDR1 is LNHDA, CDR2 SQIVND (reference sequence). The CDR3 sequence is 13 residues long. The CDR3 DNA sequence: TGTGCCTCCCGGGACAGGGGAGGTTCACCCCTCCACTTT. As protein: CASRDRGGSPLHF.

The chain joins TRBV28 to TRBJ1-5; the D gene is possibly TRBD1 (6 bases). V lost 4 bases and J lost 5, with 12 bases in between. This CDR3 contains 14 residues. Germline values: CDR1 MDHEN, CDR2 SYDVKM. The CDR3 spells CASSSAGVYQPQHF. The CDR3 DNA reads as TGTGCCAGCAGTTCGGCAGGGGTCTATCAGCCCCAGCATTTT.

This clone was detected once. This chain links TRBV14 with TRBJ1-1; maybe TRBD1 (6 bases). The germline gives CDR1 SGHDN, CDR2 FVKESK. The CDR3 runs 19 residues. The germline V and J ends were trimmed by 4 bases and 0 bases, with 24 bases remaining between them. The CDR3 DNA sequence: TGTGCCAGCAGCCTAAAACTAAGGACAGTCGGCACTATGAACACTGAAGCTTTCTTT. Its protein is CASSLKLRTVGTMNTEAFF.

The chain employs TRBV30 and TRBJ1-6; tentatively, D is TRBD1 (6 bases). Trimming shortened V by 0 bases and J by 8 bases, and 14 bases separated the two germline ends. The CDR3 totals 15 residues. Germline V gives CDR1 GTSNPN, CDR2 SVGIG (reference sequence). The CDR3 bases are TGTGCCTGGAGTGTAAACAGGGCGACTGATTCACCCCTCCACTTT. Translating it yields CAWSVNRATDSPLHF.

The genes are TRBV10-3 and TRBJ2-5; 7 bases are a match to TRBD1. Germline V gene data show CDR1 as ENHRY and CDR2 as SYGVKD. CDR3 length: 15 residues. Losses at the gene ends were 5 bases for V and 7 bases for J; bases not matched to a gene: 13. Here the CDR3 DNA reads TGTGCCATCAGTTCTGGGACAGCCGGATCCTGGACCCAGTACTTC. The encoded protein is CAISSGTAGSWTQYF.

This sequence joins TRBV28 and TRBJ1-4; D unresolved. The CDR3 spans 15 residues. Trimming cost V 4 bases and J 7 bases, with 16 bases left between them. From germline, CDR1 is MDHEN and CDR2 SYDVKM. CDR3 bases: TGTGCCAGCAGTTCCGCCTTATTGGCATCTGAAAAACTGTTTTTT. This gives the protein CASSSALLASEKLFF.

The rearrangement uses TRBV24-1 and TRBJ2-3; D is unclear. The CDR3 length is 12 residues. Trimming removed 0 bases from V and 12 bases from J, with 9 bases in between. Germline values: CDR1 KGHDR, CDR2 SFDVKD. This chain's CDR3 is CATSDLLGPQYF. The CDR3, as DNA: TGTGCCACCAGTGATTTGTTGGGTCCTCAGTATTTT.

This chain links TRBV5-6 with TRBJ2-3; D call uncertain. V lost 0 bases and J lost 1, with 6 bases in between. Germline V gives CDR1 SGHDT, CDR2 YYEEEE. The CDR3 runs 14 residues. CDR3 in DNA: TGTGCCAGCAGCTTGGAAACCCGCACAGATACGCAGTATTTT. Amino acids: CASSLETRTDTQYF. Together with reference TRBV5-6 and TRBJ2-3, the CDR3 gives the full variable domain: DAGVTQSPTHLIKTRGQQVTLRCSPKSGHDTVSWYQQALGQGPQFIFQYYEEEERQRGNFPDRFSGHQFPNYSSELNVNALLLGDSALYLCASSLETRTDTQYFGPGTRLTVL.

About this clone: Other nucleotide sequences from this sample produce the same CDR3. This chain connects TRBV6-1 to TRBJ2-1; TRBD1 aligns across 12 bases. This CDR3 spans 16 amino acids. The junction had 7 bases not matched to a gene; V was cut back by 2 bases and J by 8 bases. Germline lookup yields CDR1 MNHNS and CDR2 SASEGT. Here the CDR3 reads CASSEPWGDRGHEQFF. CDR3 DNA sequence: TGTGCCAGCAGTGAACCCTGGGGGGACAGGGGGCATGAGCAGTTCTTC.

Only a few counts were recorded for this clone. This chain connects TRBV12-5 to TRBJ2-5; the match to TRBD1 covers 7 bases. J lost 4 bases, V lost 8 bases, and 4 bases had no gene match. This CDR3 is 12 amino acids long. Germline V lookup: CDR1 LGHNT, CDR2 FRNRAP. Here the CDR3 DNA reads TGTGCTAGTAGGGGGCCGGGAGAGACCCAGTACTTC. Encoded protein: CASRGPGETQYF.

This rearrangement joins TRBV9 to TRBJ2-2; 13 bases agree with TRBD2. Trimming at V came to 0 bases and at J to 1 base, leaving 6 bases not matched to a gene. Looked up from germline, CDR1 is SGDLS and CDR2 is YYNGEE. The CDR3 has 19 residues. CDR3 in DNA: TGTGCCAGCAGCGTAGTTAAAGGACTAGCGGGGGTGAACACCGGGGAGCTGTTTTTT. Protein sequence: CASSVVKGLAGVNTGELFF.

The DNA of the CDR3 is TGTGCCGGAGGATCCAACACTGAAGCTTTCTTT. Translating it yields CAGGSNTEAFF. The chain links TRBV30 to TRBJ1-1, with D unresolved. V was cut by 8 bases and J by 2 bases, with 9 bases left in between. The CDR3 covers 11 residues. CDR1 GTSNPN and CDR2 SVGIG come from the germline V gene (reference sequence).

The gene calls are TRBV6-4 and TRBJ2-5, with D perhaps assigned TRBD1 or TRBD2 (5 bases each). Looked up from germline, CDR1 is MRHNA and CDR2 is SNTAGT. This CDR3 comprises 17 residues. Trimming cost V 6 bases and J 4 bases, with 24 bases left between them. CDR3 bases: TGTGCCAGCAGGGAACTAAACTCAGGGACGAGGGGAGAGACCCAGTACTTC. Translating gives CASRELNSGTRGETQYF.

The CDR3 sequence: CASGQDRGNQPQHF. CDR3 coding DNA: TGTGCCAGCGGACAGGACAGGGGCAATCAGCCCCAGCATTTT. The chain joins TRBV6-5 to TRBJ1-5; 8 bases fit TRBD1. V was clipped by 8 bases and J by 2 bases; unmatched bases: 5. The CDR3 sequence is 14 residues long. Germline loops: CDR1 MNHEY, CDR2 SVGAGI.

The J gene is TRBJ1-1, the V gene TRBV18, with 7 bases that match TRBD1. The V gene end was trimmed by 3 bases and the J gene end by 0 bases; junction bases not matched to a gene: 10. The CDR3 is made up of 17 amino acids. CDR1 and CDR2 (germline): KGHSH, LQKENI. DNA of the CDR3: TGTGCCAGCTCACCGAACCGAAACAGGGGCTTGAACACTGAAGCTTTCTTT. Encoded protein: CASSPNRNRGLNTEAFF.

V gene TRBV7-9 combines with J gene TRBJ1-2, with a tentative D call TRBD1 (5 bases). Germline loops: CDR1 SEHNR, CDR2 FQNEAQ (reference sequence). Trimming took 1 base from V and 3 from J, leaving 18 bases between them. The CDR3 runs 17 residues. CDR3 region: CASSLVGRVGVDYGYTF. For the CDR3, the DNA is TGTGCCAGCAGCTTAGTTGGCAGGGTAGGAGTCGACTATGGCTACACCTTC.

The V and J genes are TRBV27 and TRBJ2-1, with TRBD2 identical over 10 bases. Germline trimming cut 3 bases from V and 8 bases from J; bases unmatched to any gene: 16. The CDR3 runs 18 residues. CDR1 is MNHEY and CDR2 is SMNVEV in the germline V gene (reference sequence). The CDR3 nucleotides read TGTGCCAGCAGTTTCATGCGCCCTTTAGCGGGGGGCAAGGATGAGCAGTTCTTC. Its protein is CASSFMRPLAGGKDEQFF.